This T cell receptor (beta chain) was sequenced for a study of OX40 agonist ivuxolimab in advanced cancers. Trimming shortened V by 3 bases and J by 4 bases, and 16 bases separated the two germline ends. This CDR3 contains 15 residues. Germline CDR1 is LNHDA and CDR2 is SQIVND (reference sequence). TCRdb's copy holds only in-frame clones and misses some; the assay was immunoSEQ multiplex PCR. The table shows tens of thousands of clones, with roughly 90% occurring only once. A single count supports this clone. The TCR sequence derives from an adult with an advanced solid tumor such as melanoma, head and neck, liver or kidney cancer. The chain employs TRBV19 and TRBJ2-7, with D perhaps matching TRBD1 (6 bases). The material was CD4+ or CD8+ T cells sorted from blood, obtained in a trial of the OX40 agonist ivuxolimab. CDR3 sequence reads: CASSISGDRRYEQYF. CDR3 DNA: TGTGCCAGTAGTATTAGTGGAGACAGGAGGTACGAGCAGTACTTC.